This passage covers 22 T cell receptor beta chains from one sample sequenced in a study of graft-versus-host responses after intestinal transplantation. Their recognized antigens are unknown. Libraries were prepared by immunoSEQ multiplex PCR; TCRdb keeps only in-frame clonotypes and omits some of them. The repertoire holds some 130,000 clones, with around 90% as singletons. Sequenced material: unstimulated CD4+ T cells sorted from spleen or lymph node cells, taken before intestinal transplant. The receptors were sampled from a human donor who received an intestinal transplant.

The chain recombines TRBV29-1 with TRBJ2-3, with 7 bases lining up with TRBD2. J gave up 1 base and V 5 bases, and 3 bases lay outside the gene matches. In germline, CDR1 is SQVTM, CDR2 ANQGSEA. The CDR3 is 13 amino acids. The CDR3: CSVRRGGTDTQYF. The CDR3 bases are TGCAGCGTTCGTCGGGGGGGCACAGATACGCAGTATTTT.

The CDR3 DNA reads as TGTGCCAGCCCGGCTCATGAGCAGTTCTTC. Translated, it gives CASPAHEQFF. This sequence joins TRBV11-2 and TRBJ2-1; no clear D. V shed 8 bases and J shed 8 bases, with 7 bases lying between them. CDR3 length equals 10 residues. Germline CDR1 SGHAT, CDR2 FQNNGV. The variable domain in full, completed from reference TRBV11-2 and TRBJ2-1, reads EAGVAQSPRYKIIEKRQSVAFWCNPISGHATLYWYQQILGQGPKLLIQFQNNGVVDDSQLPKDRFSAERLKGVDSTLKIQPAKLEDSAVYLCASPAHEQFFGPGTRLTVL.

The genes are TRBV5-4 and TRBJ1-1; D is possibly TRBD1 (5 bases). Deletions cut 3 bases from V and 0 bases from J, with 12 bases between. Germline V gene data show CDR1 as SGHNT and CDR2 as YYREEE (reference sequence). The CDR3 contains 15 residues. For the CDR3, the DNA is TGTGCCAGCAGCTCCGGTTGGGGCCTGAACACTGAAGCTTTCTTT. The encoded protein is CASSSGWGLNTEAFF.

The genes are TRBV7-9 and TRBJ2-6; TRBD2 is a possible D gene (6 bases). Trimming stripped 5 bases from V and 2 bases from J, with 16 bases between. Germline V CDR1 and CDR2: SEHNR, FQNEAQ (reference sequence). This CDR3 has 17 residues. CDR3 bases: TGTGCCAGCAGCCGGAGTGTGTGGGGGGCTGGGGCCAACGTCCTGACTTTC. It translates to CASSRSVWGAGANVLTF. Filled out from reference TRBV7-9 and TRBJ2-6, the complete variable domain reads DTGVSQNPRHKITKRGQNVTFRCDPISEHNRLYWYRQTLGQGPEFLTYFQNEAQLEKSRLLSDRFSAERPKGSFSTLEIQRTEQGDSAMYLCASSRSVWGAGANVLTFGAGSRLTVL.

In DNA form, the CDR3 reads TGCGCCAGCAGTGAGGACCCACTCTATGGCTACACCTTC. Its translation is CASSEDPLYGYTF. The chain uses TRBV10-1 and TRBJ1-2, with D unclear. Trimming shortened V by 2 bases and J by 4 bases, and 8 bases separated the two germline ends. Germline V gene lookup returns CDR1 WNHNN and CDR2 SYGVQD (reference sequence). The CDR3 is 13 amino acids.

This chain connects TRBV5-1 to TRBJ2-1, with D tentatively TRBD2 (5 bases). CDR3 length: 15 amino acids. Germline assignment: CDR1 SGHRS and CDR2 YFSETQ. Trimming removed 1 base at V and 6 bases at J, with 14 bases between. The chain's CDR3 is CASSLQVGSGNEQFF. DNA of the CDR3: TGCGCCAGCAGCTTGCAGGTGGGCAGCGGCAATGAGCAGTTCTTC.

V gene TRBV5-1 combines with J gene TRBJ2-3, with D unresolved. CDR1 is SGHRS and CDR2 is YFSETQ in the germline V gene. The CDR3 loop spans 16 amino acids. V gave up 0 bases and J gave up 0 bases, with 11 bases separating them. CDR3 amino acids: CASSLGGRFSTDTQYF. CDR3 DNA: TGCGCCAGCAGCTTGGGAGGACGGTTTAGCACAGATACGCAGTATTTT.

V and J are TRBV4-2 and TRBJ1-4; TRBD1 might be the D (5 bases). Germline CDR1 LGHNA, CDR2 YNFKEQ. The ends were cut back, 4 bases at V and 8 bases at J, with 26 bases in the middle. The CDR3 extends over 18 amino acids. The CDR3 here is CASSPNLRGRDSKEKLFF. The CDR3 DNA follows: TGTGCCAGCAGCCCCAACCTGCGGGGGAGGGATTCGAAGGAAAAACTGTTTTTT.

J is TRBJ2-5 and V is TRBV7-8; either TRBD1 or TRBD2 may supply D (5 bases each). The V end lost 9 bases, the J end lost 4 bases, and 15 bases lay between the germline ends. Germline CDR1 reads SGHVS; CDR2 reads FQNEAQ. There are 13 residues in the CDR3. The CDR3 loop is CASRQRGTETQYF. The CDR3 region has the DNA TGTGCCAGTAGACAGAGGGGTACAGAGACCCAGTACTTC.

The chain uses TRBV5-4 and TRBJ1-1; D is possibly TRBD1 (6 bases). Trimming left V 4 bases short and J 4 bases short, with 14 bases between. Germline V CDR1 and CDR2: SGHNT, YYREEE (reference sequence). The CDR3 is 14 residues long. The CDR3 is CASSIQGYGTEAFF. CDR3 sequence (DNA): TGTGCCAGCAGCATACAGGGTTATGGCACTGAAGCTTTCTTT.

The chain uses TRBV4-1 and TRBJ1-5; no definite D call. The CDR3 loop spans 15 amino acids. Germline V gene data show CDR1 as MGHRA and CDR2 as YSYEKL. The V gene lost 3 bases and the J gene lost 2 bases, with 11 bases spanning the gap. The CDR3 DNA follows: TGCGCCAGCAGCCACCCGAGCGGAGGCAATCAGCCCCAGCATTTT. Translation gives CASSHPSGGNQPQHF.

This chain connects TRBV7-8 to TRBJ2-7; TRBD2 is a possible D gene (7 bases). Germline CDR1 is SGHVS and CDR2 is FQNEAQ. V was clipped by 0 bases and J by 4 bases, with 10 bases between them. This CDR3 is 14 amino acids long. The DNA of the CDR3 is TGTGCCAGCAGCTTAGCGGGGGGGCCGTACGAGCAGTACTTC. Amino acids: CASSLAGGPYEQYF.

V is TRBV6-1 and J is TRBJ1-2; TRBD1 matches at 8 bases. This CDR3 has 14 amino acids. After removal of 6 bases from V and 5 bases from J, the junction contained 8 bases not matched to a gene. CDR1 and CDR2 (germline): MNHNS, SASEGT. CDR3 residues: CASRKGDRGYGYTF. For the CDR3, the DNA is TGTGCCAGCAGAAAAGGAGACAGGGGATATGGCTACACCTTC.

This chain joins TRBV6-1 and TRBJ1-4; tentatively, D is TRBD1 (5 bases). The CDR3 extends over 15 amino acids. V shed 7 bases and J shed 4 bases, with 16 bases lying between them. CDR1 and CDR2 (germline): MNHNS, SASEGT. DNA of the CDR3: TGTGCCAGCAATACCGACAGTGCTTTTAATGAAAAACTGTTTTTT. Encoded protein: CASNTDSAFNEKLFF.

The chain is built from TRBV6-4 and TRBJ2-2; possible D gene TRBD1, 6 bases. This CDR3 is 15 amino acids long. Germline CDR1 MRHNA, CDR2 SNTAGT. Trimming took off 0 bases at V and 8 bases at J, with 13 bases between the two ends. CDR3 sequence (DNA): TGTGCCAGCAGTGACTCGTACAGGGACAAAGGGGAGCTGTTTTTT. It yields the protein CASSDSYRDKGELFF.

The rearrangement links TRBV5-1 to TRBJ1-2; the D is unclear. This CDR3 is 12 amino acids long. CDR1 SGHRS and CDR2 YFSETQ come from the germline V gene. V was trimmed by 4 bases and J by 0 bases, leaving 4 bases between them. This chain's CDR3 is CASSGANYGYTF. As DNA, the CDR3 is TGCGCCAGCAGCGGAGCTAACTATGGCTACACCTTC.

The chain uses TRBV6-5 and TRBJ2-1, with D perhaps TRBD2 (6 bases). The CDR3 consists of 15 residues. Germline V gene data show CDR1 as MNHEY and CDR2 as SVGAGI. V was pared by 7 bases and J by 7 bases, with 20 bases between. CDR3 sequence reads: CASKARYSGGNEQFF. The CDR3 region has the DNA TGTGCCAGCAAGGCAAGGTACAGTGGGGGGAATGAGCAGTTCTTC.

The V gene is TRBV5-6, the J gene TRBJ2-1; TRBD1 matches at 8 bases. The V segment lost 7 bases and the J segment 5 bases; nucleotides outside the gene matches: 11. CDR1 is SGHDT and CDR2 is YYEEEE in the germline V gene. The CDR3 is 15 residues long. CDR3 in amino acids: CASEPGQETNNEQFF. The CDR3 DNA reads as TGTGCCAGCGAGCCGGGACAGGAGACTAACAATGAGCAGTTCTTC.

The DNA for the CDR3 is TGTGCCAGCTCACCACCGGACAGTCCAATTGCGGATGAGCAGTTCTTC. It yields the protein CASSPPDSPIADEQFF. The chain joins TRBV18 to TRBJ2-1, with a tentative D call TRBD1 (6 bases). CDR1 and CDR2 (germline): KGHSH, LQKENI. The CDR3 runs to 16 residues. The ends were cut back, 0 bases at V and 8 bases at J, with 17 bases in the middle.

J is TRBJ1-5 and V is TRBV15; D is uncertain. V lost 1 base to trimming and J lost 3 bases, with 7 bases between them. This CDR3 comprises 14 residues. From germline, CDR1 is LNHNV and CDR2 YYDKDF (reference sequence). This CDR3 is CATSRAGVNQPQHF. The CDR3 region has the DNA TGTGCCACCAGCAGAGCTGGGGTCAATCAGCCCCAGCATTTT.

The CDR3 loop is CASSFGTGNTEAFF. The CDR3 DNA reads TGTGCCAGCAGTTTCGGGACAGGGAACACTGAAGCTTTCTTT. The chain combines TRBV7-9 with TRBJ1-1, with 8 positions matching TRBD1. CDR1 and CDR2 from the germline V gene are SEHNR and FQNEAQ (reference sequence). This CDR3 contains 14 residues. Trimming took 6 bases from V and 1 from J; bases not matched to a gene: 4.

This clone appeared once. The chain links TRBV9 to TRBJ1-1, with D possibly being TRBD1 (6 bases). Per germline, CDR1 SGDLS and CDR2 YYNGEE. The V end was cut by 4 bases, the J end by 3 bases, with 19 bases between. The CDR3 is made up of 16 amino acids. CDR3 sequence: CASSINRDLGYTEAFF. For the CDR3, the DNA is TGTGCCAGCAGCATAAACAGGGATCTGGGGTACACTGAAGCTTTCTTT.